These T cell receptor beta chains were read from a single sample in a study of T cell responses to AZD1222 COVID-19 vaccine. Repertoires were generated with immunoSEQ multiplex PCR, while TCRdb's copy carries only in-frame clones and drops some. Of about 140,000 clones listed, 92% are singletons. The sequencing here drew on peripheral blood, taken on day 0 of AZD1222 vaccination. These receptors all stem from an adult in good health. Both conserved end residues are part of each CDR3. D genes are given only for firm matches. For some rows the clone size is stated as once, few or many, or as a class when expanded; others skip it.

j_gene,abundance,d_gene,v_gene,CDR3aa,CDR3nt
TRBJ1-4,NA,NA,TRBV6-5,CASSYLGIGEKLFF,TGTGCCAGCAGTTACTTGGGGATTGGTGAAAAACTGTTTTTT
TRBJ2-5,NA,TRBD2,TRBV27,CASSGLAGGVRETQYF,TGTGCCAGCAGCGGACTAGCGGGAGGGGTGCGAGAGACCCAGTACTTC
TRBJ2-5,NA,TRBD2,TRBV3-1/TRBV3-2,CASSPGLAGEVETQYF,TGTGCCAGCAGCCCCGGACTAGCGGGAGAGGTCGAGACCCAGTACTTC
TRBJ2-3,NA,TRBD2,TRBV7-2,CASSSIAGGPPDTQYF,TGTGCCAGCAGCTCTATAGCGGGAGGGCCCCCAGATACGCAGTATTTT
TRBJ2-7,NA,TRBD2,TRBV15,CATSRDRAGGRYEQYF,TGTGCCACCAGCAGAGATCGGGCGGGAGGCCGATACGAGCAGTACTTC
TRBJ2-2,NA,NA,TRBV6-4,CASSALVGWELFF,TGTGCCAGCAGTGCTTTGGTCGGCTGGGAGCTGTTTTTT
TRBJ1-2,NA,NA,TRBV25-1,CASSERGTLLQLDGYTF,TGTGCCAGCAGTGAGAGAGGGACACTCCTCCAACTGGATGGCTACACCTTC
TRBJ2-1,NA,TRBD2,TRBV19,CASSIASGSNIRSYNEQFF,TGTGCCAGTAGTATTGCCAGCGGGAGTAATATTCGCTCCTACAATGAGCAGTTCTTC
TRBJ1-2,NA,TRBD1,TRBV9,CASSADRGQYGYTF,TGTGCCAGCAGCGCGGACAGGGGGCAATATGGCTACACCTTC
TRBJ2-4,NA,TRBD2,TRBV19,CASSPRGGRAAAKNIQYF,TGTGCCAGTAGTCCCCGGGGCGGGAGGGCCGCAGCCAAAAACATTCAGTACTTC
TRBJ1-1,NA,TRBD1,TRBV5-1,CASSPSQGRDTEAFF,TGCGCCAGCAGCCCGTCACAGGGGAGGGACACTGAAGCTTTCTTT
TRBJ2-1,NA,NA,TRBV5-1,CASSLEASSYNEQFF,TGCGCCAGCAGCTTGGAAGCTAGCAGCTACAATGAGCAGTTCTTC
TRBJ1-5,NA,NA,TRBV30,CAWSGGRDQPQHF,TGTGCCTGGAGTGGAGGGAGGGACCAGCCCCAGCATTTT
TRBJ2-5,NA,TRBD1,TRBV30,CAWSVGQGAETQYF,TGTGCCTGGAGTGTGGGACAGGGGGCAGAGACCCAGTACTTC
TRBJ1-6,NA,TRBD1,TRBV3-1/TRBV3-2,CASSQEGTGGSPLHF,TGTGCCAGCAGCCAAGAAGGGACAGGGGGTTCACCCCTCCACTTT
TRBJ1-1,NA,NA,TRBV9,CASSLPALKEAFF,TGTGCCAGCAGCCTCCCAGCCTTGAAGGAAGCTTTCTTT
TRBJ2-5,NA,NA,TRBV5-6,CASSPYRLRGGTQYF,TGTGCCAGCAGCCCCTACCGTCTAAGGGGTGGGACCCAGTACTTC
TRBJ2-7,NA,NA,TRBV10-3,CAIRSGAGANYEQYF,TGTGCCATCAGGTCAGGGGCGGGAGCCAACTACGAGCAGTACTTC
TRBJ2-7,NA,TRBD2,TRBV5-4,CASSLAGTTTYEQYF,TGTGCCAGCAGCTTGGCCGGGACTACCACCTACGAGCAGTACTTC
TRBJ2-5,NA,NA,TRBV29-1,CSALPPAAWGETQYF,TGCAGCGCACTCCCCCCGGCAGCGTGGGGGGAGACCCAGTACTTC
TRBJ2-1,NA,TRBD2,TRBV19,CASSKASGRNEQFF,TGTGCCAGTAGTAAGGCTAGCGGGAGGAATGAGCAGTTCTTC
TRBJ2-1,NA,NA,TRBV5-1,CASSLELAQYNEQFF,TGCGCCAGCAGCTTGGAGCTAGCGCAGTACAATGAGCAGTTCTTC
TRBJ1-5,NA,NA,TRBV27,CASRSIGGSNQPQHF,TGTGCCAGCAGGTCAATAGGAGGGTCGAATCAGCCCCAGCATTTT
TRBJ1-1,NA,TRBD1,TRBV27,CASSPYQQGPTEAFF,TGTGCCAGCAGTCCATACCAACAGGGGCCCACTGAAGCTTTCTTT
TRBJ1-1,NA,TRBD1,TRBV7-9,CASSGDRGKNTEAFF,TGTGCCAGCAGCGGCGACAGGGGAAAGAACACTGAAGCTTTCTTT
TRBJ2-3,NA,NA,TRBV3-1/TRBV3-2,CASSQEQTDTQYF,TGTGCCAGCAGCCAAGAGCAGACAGATACGCAGTATTTT
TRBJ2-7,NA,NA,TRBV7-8,CASSFRTATYEQYF,TGTGCCAGCAGCTTTCGGACTGCCACCTACGAGCAGTACTTC
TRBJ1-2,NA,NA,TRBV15,CATSSFTGRGYTF,TGTGCCACCAGCAGTTTCACAGGGCGCGGCTACACCTTC
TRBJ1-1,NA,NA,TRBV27,CASLSWEGKDTEAFF,TGTGCCAGCCTGTCTTGGGAGGGAAAAGACACTGAAGCTTTCTTT
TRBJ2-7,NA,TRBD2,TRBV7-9,CASSLSSGRYYEQYF,TGTGCCAGCAGCTTGAGTAGCGGGAGATACTACGAGCAGTACTTC
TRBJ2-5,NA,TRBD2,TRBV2,CARTPRTRETQYF,TGTGCCAGGACCCCTAGGACTAGAGAGACCCAGTACTTC
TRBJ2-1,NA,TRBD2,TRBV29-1,CSVDRGGPGEQFF,TGCAGCGTTGATCGGGGAGGGCCGGGAGAGCAGTTCTTC
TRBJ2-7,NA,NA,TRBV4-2,CASSQGGIEQYF,TGTGCCAGCAGCCAAGGAGGGATCGAGCAGTACTTC
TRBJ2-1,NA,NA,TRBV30,CAWSPSTNEQFF,TGTGCCTGGAGTCCTTCGACCAATGAGCAGTTCTTC
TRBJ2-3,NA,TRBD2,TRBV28,CASSLGSGSSTDTQYF,TGTGCCAGCAGTTTGGGTAGCGGGTCTAGCACAGATACGCAGTATTTT
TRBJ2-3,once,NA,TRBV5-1,CASRDGASTDTQYF,TGCGCCAGCAGGGACGGAGCTAGCACAGATACGCAGTATTTT
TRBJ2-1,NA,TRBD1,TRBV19,CASSTTGASYNEQFF,TGTGCCAGTAGTACGACAGGGGCCAGCTACAATGAGCAGTTCTTC
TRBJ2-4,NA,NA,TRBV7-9,CASSPLGGAKNIQYF,TGTGCCAGCAGCCCCCTTGGAGGGGCCAAAAACATTCAGTACTTC